This section outlines one T cell receptor (beta chain) sequence together with its context. This sample is part of a study of blood T cell repertoires in COVID-19. Overall study: Donors in the United States, Italy and Spain gave samples during acute or convalescent COVID-19. PBMCs, B-cell-depleted T cells, or T cells provided the cDNA or gDNA that made up the material.

The CDR3 runs to 14 residues. Germline CDR1 SGHTA, CDR2 FQGNSA. The ends were cut back, 7 bases at V and 5 bases at J, with 18 bases in the middle. In the authors' workflow: Amplification from reference gene primers served as the basis for estimated nucleated cell counts. Profiled with immunoSEQ multiplex PCR; TCRdb holds only in-frame clones, not every one. From that table come the V and J calls and clone size; the DNA was used to work out D and trimming. The sample lists under 95,000 clones, around nine tenths occurring once. This TCR came from a man between 60 and 70 years old with acute or convalescent COVID-19. Sequencing was carried out using peripheral blood. The V call is TRBV7-2, the J call TRBJ2-7, with D uncertain. CDR3 DNA: TGTGCCAGCATCCCGCCGGGTCCCTCGGACGAGCAGTACTTC. Its protein product is CASIPPGPSDEQYF.